This paragraph reports one T cell receptor (beta chain). Its antigen is unknown. The sample holds no much larger clone one base away, and base qualities are not on file. This sample stems from a study of blood T cells in healthy people across ages (dated by TCRdb to about 2015). Context from the whole study: In model experiments, template switching captured about one uniquely barcoded TCR beta cDNA molecule for every two T cells. Donors of different ages were randomly distributed across sequencing lanes to avoid experimental bias. The study measured age-related changes in TCR beta repertoire diversity using deep sequencing normalized with unique cDNA molecular identifiers. The study analyzed two additional independent replicas of 1 million unique cDNA reads from the same blood draw for two donors, one aged 18 to 30 and one aged 80 or older. Four age groups were formed from the donors: young (average approximately 15 years), middle-aged (approximately 42), aged (approximately 60) and long-lived (roughly 81). Study-level results and caveats: The percentage of naive T cells measured by flow cytometry correlated strongly with observed TCR beta diversity. As age increased, observed TCR beta diversity per million T cells dropped in a roughly linear way, and a significant reduction was already evident by age roughly 40. Since profiling was done on bulk unsorted PBMCs, naive and antigen-experienced compartments could not be conclusively compared. Compared with the aged group, more naive CD4+ T cells, fewer expanded clones and increased TCR diversity were shown by the long-lived group, suggesting age selection. Estimates of total diversity based on one million sequenced T cells were considered lower bounds and underestimates. Because donor CMV infection status was unknown, age-related changes in expanded clonotypes were potentially confounded.

Systemically healthy Caucasian individuals from Russia, around 38 in total and aged 6 to 90 years, were included as donors. About 9.6 milliliters of peripheral blood were collected from each donor into EDTA-treated Vacutainer tubes. Ficoll-Paque density-gradient centrifugation was used to isolate PBMCs, with at least 7 million obtained per sample. Total RNA was extracted from PBMCs with Trizol reagent, with at least 6 micrograms obtained per sample. For every donor, flow cytometry on a PBMC aliquot measured the percentage of naive CD45RAhigh/CD27high T cells. To prepare the library, 5' RACE was applied. Instrument used: Illumina HiSeq 2500. A second roughly 6 to 12 cycle PCR used a sample-barcoded 5' primer and a J-beta primer mix. A template-switch 5' adaptor carrying 12 random nucleotides introduced a unique molecular identifier onto each TCR beta cDNA molecule. Each sample yielded at least 2.5 million CDR3-containing paired-end reads. First-strand cDNA synthesis was performed from all RNA using the Mint cDNA synthesis kit, with priming by a TRBC-specific oligonucleotide. Following uracil-DNA glycosylase treatment, all cDNA underwent a first 18-cycle PCR with the universal primers M1SS and BC2_uni_R. In the original analysis: For normalization, 1 million high-quality reads were randomly selected from each sample, with every read carrying a distinct molecular identifier. Reads sharing molecular identifiers were discarded rather than binned into consensus sequences. MiTCR, with a Q25 quality threshold and the strictest error-elimination algorithm, was used for CDR3 identification, clonotype clustering and error correction. A nonparametric unseen species model with Euler transformation was used to estimate lower-bound total TCR beta diversity. TCRdb handled the public reads itself, with Q25 trimming in fastp and clone calling in MiXCR, and kept productive beta chains. Rows with one shared CDR3 protein collapse into an entry with the most common genes and DNA. Clone size and V and J calls follow TCRdb, not the original study. Here the sample has 700,000 or so distinct CDR3 sequences; 20% to 25% occur a single time. Clones ranked in the top ten supply approximately 20% of the sample.

The sequenced sample was blood. The origin of this receptor is a man between 65 and 79 years old in good health.

The CDR3 protein: CASSLGRGDHSGANVLTF. The nucleotides read TGTGCCAGCAGCTTAGGCAGGGGCGACCACTCTGGGGCCAACGTCCTGACTTTC. The rearrangement joined TRBV7-9 to TRBJ2-6; the best D guess is TRBD1, with 6 bases matching. At the junction V is shortened by 1 base and J by 0 bases, with 13 bases in between. From the germline V gene (reference sequence), CDR1 is SEHNR and CDR2 is FQNEAQ. CDR3 length: 18 amino acids, cysteine to phenylalanine. CDR3 DNA is the only sequence kept; it has 54 bases, read in frame from the first base.